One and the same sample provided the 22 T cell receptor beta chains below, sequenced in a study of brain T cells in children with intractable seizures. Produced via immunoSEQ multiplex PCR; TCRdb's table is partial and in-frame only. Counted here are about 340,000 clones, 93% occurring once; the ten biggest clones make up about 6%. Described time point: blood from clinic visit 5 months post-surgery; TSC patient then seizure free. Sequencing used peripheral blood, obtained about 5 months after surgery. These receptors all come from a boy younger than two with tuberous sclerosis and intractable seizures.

Here the CDR3 DNA reads TGCGCCAGCAACCACGGGACTAGCGGGAGGGCCCGCACAGATACGCAGTATTTT. As protein: CASNHGTSGRARTDTQYF. The J gene is TRBJ2-3, the V gene TRBV5-1; TRBD2 matches at 16 bases. This CDR3 is 18 amino acids long. Losses at the gene ends were 6 bases for V and 1 base for J; bases not matched to a gene: 8. CDR1 SGHRS and CDR2 YFSETQ come from the germline V gene. Full variable domain (remainder filled in from reference TRBV5-1 and TRBJ2-3): KAGVTQTPRYLIKTRGQQVTLSCSPISGHRSVSWYQQTPGQGLQFLFEYFSETQRNKGNFPGRFSGRQFSNSRSEMNVSTLELGDSALYLCASNHGTSGRARTDTQYFGPGTRLTVL.

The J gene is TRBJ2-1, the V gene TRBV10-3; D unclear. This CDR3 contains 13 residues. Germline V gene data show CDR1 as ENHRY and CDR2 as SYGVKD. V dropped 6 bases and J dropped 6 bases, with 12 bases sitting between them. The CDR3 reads CAIRVVDSNEQFF. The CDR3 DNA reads TGTGCCATCAGGGTAGTGGATTCCAATGAGCAGTTCTTC.

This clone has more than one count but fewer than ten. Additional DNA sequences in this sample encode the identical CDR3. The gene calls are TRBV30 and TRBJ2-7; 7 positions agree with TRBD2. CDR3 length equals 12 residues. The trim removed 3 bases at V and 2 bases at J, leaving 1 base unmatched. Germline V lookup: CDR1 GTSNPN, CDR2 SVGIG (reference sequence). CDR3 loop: CAWRSGTYEQYF. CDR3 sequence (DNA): TGTGCCTGGAGGAGCGGGACCTACGAGCAGTACTTC. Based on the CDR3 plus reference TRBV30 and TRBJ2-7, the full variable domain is SQTIHQWPATLVQPVGSPLSLECTVEGTSNPNLYWYRQAAGRGLQLLFYSVGIGQISSEVPQNLSASRPQDRQFILSSKKLLLSDSGFYLCAWRSGTYEQYFGPGTRLTVT.

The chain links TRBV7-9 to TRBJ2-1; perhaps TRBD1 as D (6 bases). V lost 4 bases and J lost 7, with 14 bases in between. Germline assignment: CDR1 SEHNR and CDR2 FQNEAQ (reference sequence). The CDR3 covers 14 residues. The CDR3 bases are TGTGCCAGCAGCTCCCCAGTAAGGGGGAATGAGCAGTTCTTC. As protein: CASSSPVRGNEQFF.

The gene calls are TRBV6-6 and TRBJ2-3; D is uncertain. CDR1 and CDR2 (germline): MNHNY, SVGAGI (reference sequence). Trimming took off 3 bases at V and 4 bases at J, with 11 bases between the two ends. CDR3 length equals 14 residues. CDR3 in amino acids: CASSYPNLADTQYF. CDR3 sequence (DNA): TGTGCCAGCAGTTATCCCAATTTAGCAGATACGCAGTATTTT.

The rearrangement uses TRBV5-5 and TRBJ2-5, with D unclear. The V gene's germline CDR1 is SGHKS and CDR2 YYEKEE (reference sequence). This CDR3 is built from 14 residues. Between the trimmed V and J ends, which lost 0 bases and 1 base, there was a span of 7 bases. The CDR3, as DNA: TGTGCCAGCAGCTTGGGTGATATCCAAGAGACCCAGTACTTC. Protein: CASSLGDIQETQYF.

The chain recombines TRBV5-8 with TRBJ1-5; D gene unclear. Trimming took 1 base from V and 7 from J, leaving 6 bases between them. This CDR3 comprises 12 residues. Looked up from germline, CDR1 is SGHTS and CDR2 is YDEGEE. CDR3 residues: CASSLRGQPQHF. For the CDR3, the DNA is TGTGCCAGCAGCTTGAGAGGCCAGCCCCAGCATTTT.

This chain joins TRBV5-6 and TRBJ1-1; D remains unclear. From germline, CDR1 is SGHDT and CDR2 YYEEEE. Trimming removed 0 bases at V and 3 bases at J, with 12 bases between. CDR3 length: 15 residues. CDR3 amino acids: CASSLVRRGDTEAFF. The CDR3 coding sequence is TGTGCCAGCAGCTTGGTTCGGAGAGGAGACACTGAAGCTTTCTTT.

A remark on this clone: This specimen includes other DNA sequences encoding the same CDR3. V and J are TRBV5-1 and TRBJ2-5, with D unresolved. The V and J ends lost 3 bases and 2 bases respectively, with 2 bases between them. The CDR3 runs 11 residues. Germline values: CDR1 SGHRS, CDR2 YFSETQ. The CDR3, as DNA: TGCGCCAGCAGCTCACAAGAGACCCAGTACTTC. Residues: CASSSQETQYF. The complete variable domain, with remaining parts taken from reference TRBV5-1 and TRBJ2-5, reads KAGVTQTPRYLIKTRGQQVTLSCSPISGHRSVSWYQQTPGQGLQFLFEYFSETQRNKGNFPGRFSGRQFSNSRSEMNVSTLELGDSALYLCASSSQETQYFGPGTRLLVL.

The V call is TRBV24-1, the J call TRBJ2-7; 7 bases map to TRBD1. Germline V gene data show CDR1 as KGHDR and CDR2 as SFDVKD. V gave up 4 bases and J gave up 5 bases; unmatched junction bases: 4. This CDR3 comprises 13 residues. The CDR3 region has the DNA TGTGCCACCAGTGACCCTGGGACAGACGAGCAGTACTTC. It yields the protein CATSDPGTDEQYF.

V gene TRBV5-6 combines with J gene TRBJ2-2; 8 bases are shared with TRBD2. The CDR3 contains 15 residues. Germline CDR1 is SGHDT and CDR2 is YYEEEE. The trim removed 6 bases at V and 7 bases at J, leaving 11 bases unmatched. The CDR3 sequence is CASTRGGQANGELFF. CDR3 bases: TGTGCCAGCACCCGGGGGGGGCAGGCGAACGGGGAGCTGTTTTTT.

The CDR3 nucleotides are TGCGCCAGCAGCCAAGGGCTTCGTGGAGATACGCAGTATTTT. This gives the protein CASSQGLRGDTQYF. V is TRBV4-1 and J is TRBJ2-3; no reliable D call. CDR1 is MGHRA, CDR2 YSYEKL, per germline. Trimming took 1 base from V and 5 from J, leaving 10 bases between them. The CDR3 loop spans 14 amino acids.

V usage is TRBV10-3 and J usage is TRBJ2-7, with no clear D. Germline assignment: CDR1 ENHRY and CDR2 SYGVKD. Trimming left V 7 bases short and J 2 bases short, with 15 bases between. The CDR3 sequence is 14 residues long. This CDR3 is CAITPSRQPYEQYF. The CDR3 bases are TGTGCCATCACCCCGAGCCGCCAGCCCTACGAGCAGTACTTC.

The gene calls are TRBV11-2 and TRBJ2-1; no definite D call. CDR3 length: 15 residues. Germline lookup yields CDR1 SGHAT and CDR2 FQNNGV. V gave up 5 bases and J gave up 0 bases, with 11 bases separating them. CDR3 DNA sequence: TGTGCCAGCAGCCTCCGGGCGTACTCCTACAATGAGCAGTTCTTC. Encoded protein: CASSLRAYSYNEQFF.

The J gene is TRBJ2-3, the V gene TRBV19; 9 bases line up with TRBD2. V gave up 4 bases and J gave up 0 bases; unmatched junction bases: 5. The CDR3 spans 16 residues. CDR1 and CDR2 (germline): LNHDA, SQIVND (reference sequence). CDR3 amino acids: CASSTIAGESTDTQYF. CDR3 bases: TGTGCCAGTAGTACTATAGCGGGGGAGAGCACAGATACGCAGTATTTT.

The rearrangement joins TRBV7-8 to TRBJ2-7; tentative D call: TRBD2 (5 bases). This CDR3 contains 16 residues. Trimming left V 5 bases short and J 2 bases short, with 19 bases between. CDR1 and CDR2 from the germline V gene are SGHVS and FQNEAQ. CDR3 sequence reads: CASSLGLIARTYEQYF. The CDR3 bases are TGTGCCAGCAGCCTCGGCTTGATAGCGAGAACCTACGAGCAGTACTTC.

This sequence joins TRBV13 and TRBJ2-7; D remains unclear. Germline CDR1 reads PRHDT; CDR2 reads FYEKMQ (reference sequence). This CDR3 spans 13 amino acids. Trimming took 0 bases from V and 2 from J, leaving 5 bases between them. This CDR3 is CASSLGETYEQYF. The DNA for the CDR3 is TGTGCCAGCAGCTTAGGGGAAACCTACGAGCAGTACTTC.

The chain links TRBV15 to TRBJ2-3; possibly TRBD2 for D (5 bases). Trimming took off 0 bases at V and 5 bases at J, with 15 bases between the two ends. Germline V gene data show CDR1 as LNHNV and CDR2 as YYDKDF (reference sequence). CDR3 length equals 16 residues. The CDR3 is CATSRDIRGYRDTQYF. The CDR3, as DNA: TGTGCCACCAGCAGAGATATACGGGGATACCGAGATACGCAGTATTTT.

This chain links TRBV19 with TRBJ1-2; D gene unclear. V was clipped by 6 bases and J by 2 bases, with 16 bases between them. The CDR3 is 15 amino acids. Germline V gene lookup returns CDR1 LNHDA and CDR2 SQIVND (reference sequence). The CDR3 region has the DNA TGTGCCAGTAGCCCCCGGTGGGTAGGCAACTATGGCTACACCTTC. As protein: CASSPRWVGNYGYTF.

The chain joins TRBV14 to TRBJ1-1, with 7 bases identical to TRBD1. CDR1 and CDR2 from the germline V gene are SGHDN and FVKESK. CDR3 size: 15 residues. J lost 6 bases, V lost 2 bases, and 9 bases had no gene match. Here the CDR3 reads CASSQKQGIGAEAFF. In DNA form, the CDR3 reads TGTGCCAGCAGCCAAAAACAGGGGATCGGGGCTGAAGCTTTCTTT.

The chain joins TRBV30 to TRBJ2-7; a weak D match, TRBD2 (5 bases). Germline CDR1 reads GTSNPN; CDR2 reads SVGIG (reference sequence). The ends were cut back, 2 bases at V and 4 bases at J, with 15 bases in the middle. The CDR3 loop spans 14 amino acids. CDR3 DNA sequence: TGTGCCTGGAGTCCCGGAGGTTTCGGGTACGAGCAGTACTTC. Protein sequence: CAWSPGGFGYEQYF.

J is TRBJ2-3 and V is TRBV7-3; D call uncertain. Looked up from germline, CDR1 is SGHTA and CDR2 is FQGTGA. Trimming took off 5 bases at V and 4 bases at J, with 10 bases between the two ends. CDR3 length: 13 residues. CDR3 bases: TGTGCCAGCAGCCTGAAAGACGCAGATACGCAGTATTTT. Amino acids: CASSLKDADTQYF.